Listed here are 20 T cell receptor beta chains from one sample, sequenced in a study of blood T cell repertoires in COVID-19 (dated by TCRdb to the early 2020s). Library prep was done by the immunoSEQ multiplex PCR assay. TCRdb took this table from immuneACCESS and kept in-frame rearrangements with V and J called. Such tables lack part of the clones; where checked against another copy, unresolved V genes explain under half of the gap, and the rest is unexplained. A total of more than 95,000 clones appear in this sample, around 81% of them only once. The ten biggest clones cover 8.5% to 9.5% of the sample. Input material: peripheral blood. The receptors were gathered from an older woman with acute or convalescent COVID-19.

CDR3 protein: CASSQEKRMTVSNSPLHF. CDR3 DNA: TGTGCCAGCAGCCAAGAAAAAAGGATGACAGTTTCTAATTCACCCCTCCACTTT. The rearrangement uses TRBV3-1 (or the pseudogene TRBV3-2) and TRBJ1-6; weak D call: TRBD1 (5 bases). The CDR3 has 18 amino acids. Germline values: CDR1 LGHDT, CDR2 YNNKEL (reference sequence). The V end was cut by 0 bases, the J end by 6 bases, with 18 bases between.

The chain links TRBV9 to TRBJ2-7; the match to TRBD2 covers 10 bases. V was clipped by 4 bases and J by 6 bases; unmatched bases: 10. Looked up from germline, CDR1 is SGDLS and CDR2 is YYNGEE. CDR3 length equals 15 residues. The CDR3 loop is CASSPHQRGGGEQYF. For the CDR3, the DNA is TGTGCCAGCAGCCCCCACCAGCGGGGGGGTGGCGAGCAGTACTTC.

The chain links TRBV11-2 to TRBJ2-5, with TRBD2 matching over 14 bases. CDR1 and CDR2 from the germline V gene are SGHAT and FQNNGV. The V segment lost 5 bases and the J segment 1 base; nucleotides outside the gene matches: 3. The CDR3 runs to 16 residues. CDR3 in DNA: TGTGCCAGCAGCACCGGACTAGCGGGAGGCCAAGAGACCCAGTACTTC. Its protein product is CASSTGLAGGQETQYF.

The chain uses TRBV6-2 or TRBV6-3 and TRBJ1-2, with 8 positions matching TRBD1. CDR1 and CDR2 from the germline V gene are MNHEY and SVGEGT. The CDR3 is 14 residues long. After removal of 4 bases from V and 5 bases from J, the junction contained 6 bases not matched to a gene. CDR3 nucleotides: TGTGCCAGCAGTTCCGACAGGGGTTCGTATGGCTACACCTTC. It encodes CASSSDRGSYGYTF.

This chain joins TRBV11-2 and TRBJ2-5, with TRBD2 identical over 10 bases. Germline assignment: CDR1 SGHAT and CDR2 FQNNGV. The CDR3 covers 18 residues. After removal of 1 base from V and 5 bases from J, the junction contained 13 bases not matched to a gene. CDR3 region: CASSLVGPSGRAGETQYF. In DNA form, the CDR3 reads TGTGCCAGCAGCTTAGTGGGACCCAGCGGGAGGGCCGGGGAGACCCAGTACTTC.

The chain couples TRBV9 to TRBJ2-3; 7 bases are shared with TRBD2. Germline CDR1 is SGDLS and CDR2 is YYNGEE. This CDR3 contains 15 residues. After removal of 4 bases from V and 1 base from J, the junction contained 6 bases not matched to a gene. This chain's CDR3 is CASSRGGLGTDTQYF. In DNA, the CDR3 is TGTGCCAGCAGCCGCGGGGGACTCGGCACAGATACGCAGTATTTT.

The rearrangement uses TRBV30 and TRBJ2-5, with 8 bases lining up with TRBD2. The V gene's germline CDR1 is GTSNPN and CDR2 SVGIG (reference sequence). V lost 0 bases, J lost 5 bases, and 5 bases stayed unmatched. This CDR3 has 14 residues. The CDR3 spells CAWSVRLARETQYF. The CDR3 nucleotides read TGTGCCTGGAGTGTAAGACTAGCGAGGGAGACCCAGTACTTC.

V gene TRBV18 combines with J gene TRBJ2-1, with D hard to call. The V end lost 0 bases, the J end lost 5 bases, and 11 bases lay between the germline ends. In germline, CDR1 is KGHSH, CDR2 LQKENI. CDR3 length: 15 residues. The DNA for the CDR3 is TGTGCCAGCTCACCACCGGGCCGGTTCCACAATGAGCAGTTCTTC. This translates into CASSPPGRFHNEQFF.

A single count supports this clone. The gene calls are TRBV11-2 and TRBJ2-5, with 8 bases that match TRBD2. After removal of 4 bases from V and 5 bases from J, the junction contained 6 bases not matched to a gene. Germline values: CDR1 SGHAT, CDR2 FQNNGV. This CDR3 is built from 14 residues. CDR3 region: CASSYSASGETQYF. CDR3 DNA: TGTGCCAGCAGCTACTCGGCTAGCGGGGAGACCCAGTACTTC.

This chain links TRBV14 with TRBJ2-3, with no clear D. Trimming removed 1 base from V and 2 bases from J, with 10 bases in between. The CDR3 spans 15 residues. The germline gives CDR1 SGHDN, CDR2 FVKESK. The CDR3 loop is CASSQVGESTDTQYF. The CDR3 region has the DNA TGTGCCAGCAGCCAAGTAGGAGAATCCACAGATACGCAGTATTTT. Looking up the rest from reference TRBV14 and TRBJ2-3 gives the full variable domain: EAGVTQFPSHSVIEKGQTVTLRCDPISGHDNLYWYRRVMGKEIKFLLHFVKESKQDESGMPNNRFLAERTGGTYSTLKVQPAELEDSGVYFCASSQVGESTDTQYFGPGTRLTVL.

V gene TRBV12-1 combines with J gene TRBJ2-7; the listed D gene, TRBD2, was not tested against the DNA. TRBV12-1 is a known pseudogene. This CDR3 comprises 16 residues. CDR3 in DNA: TGTGCCAGCAGCTCCGGGACTAGCGGGAGGGCCTACGAGCAGTACTTC. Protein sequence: CASSSGTSGRAYEQYF.

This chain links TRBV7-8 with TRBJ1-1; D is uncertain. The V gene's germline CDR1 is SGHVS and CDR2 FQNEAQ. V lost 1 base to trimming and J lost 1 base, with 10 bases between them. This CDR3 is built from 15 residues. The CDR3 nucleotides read TGTGCCAGCAGCTTAGTCCAGGCCGCGAACACTGAAGCTTTCTTT. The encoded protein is CASSLVQAANTEAFF.

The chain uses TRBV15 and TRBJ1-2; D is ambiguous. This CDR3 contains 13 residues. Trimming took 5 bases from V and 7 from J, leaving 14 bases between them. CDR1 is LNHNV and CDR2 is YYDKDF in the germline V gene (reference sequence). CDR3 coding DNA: TGTGCCACCAGCCCAGAGAGGGTCGGTGGCTACACCTTC. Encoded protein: CATSPERVGGYTF.

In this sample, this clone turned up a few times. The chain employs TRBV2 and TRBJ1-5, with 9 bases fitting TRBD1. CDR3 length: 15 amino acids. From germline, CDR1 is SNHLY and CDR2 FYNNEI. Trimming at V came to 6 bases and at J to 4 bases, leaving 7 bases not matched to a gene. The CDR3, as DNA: TGTGCCAGCAGCCCTGGGGACAGGGCAAATCAGCCCCAGCATTTT. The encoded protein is CASSPGDRANQPQHF.

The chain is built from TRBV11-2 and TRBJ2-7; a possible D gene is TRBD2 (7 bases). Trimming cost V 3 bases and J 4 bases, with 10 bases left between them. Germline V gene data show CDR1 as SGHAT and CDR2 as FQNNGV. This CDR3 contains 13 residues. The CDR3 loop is CASSFGGAYEQYF. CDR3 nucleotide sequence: TGTGCCAGCAGCTTTGGGGGGGCTTACGAGCAGTACTTC.

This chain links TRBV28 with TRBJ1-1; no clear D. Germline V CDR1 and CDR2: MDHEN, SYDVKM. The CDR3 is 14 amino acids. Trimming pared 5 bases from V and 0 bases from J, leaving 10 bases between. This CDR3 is CASSPWGVNTEAFF. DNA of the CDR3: TGTGCCAGCAGTCCCTGGGGAGTGAACACTGAAGCTTTCTTT.

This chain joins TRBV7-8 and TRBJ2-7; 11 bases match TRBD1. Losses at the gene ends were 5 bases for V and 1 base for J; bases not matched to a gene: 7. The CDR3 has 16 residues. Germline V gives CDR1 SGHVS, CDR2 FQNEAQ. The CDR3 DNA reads TGTGCCAGCAGCCCCCGGACAGGGGGCGCTTCCTACGAGCAGTACTTC. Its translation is CASSPRTGGASYEQYF.

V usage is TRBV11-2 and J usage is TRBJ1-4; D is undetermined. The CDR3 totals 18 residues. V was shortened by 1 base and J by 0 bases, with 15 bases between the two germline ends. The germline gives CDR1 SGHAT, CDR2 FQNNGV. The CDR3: CASSLGSSVFATNEKLFF. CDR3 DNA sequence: TGTGCCAGCAGCTTAGGGAGTAGTGTCTTTGCAACTAATGAAAAACTGTTTTTT.

The CDR3 DNA reads TGTGCCAGCAGCCGGGGCTCCTACAATGAGCAGTTCTTC. The encoded protein is CASSRGSYNEQFF. J is TRBJ2-1 and V is TRBV5-6, with TRBD2 as a possible D gene (5 bases). The CDR3 totals 13 residues. Trimming left V 4 bases short and J 0 bases short, with 5 bases between. Germline CDR1 is SGHDT and CDR2 is YYEEEE.

The CDR3 reads CASSVIPDYGYTF. CDR3 bases: TGTGCCAGCAGCGTAATTCCGGACTATGGCTACACCTTC. The rearrangement links TRBV9 to TRBJ1-2; D gene uncertain. CDR3 length: 13 amino acids. The ends were cut back, 1 base at V and 3 bases at J, with 7 bases in the middle. Germline V lookup: CDR1 SGDLS, CDR2 YYNGEE.